The source of this TCR beta chain is a study of blood T cell repertoires in COVID-19. Study-level background: Collection of acute and convalescent COVID-19 samples took place in the United States, Italy and Spain.

Authors' processing steps: Nucleated cell counts were estimated from reference gene primer amplification. Measured with immunoSEQ multiplex PCR; TCRdb has only the in-frame clones, and not every one. Clonal size and the V and J genes are those of that table, whereas D and trimming came from the DNA. The data show about 290,000 clones, around four fifths seen once. Germline CDR1 SGHDT, CDR2 YYEEEE. This CDR3 has 18 residues. V lost 3 bases, J lost 4 bases, and 9 bases stayed unmatched. The material sequenced was peripheral blood. This receptor was obtained from a woman between 50 and 59 years old with active or convalescent COVID-19. The chain carries TRBV5-6 and TRBJ2-1; TRBD2 aligns across 14 bases. The CDR3 protein is CASSSTRLAGGPYNEQFF. CDR3 DNA sequence: TGTGCCAGCAGCTCCACCAGACTAGCGGGAGGGCCATACAATGAGCAGTTCTTC.